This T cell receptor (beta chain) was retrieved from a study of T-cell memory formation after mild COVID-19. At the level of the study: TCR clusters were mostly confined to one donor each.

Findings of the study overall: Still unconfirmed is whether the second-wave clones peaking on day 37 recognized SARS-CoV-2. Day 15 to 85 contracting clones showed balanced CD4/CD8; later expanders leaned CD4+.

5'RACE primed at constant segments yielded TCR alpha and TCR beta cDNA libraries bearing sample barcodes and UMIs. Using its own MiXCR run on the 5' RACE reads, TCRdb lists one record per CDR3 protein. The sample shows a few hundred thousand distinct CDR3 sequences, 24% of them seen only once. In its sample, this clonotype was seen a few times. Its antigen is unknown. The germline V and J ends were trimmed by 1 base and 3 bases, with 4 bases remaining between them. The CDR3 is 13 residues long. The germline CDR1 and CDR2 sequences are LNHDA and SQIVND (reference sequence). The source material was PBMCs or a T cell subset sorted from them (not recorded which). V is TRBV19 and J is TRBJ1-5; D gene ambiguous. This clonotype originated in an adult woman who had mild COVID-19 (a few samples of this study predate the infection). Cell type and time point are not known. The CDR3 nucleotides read TGTGCCAGTAGTATAGCTCCCAATCAGCCCCAGCATTTT. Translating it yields CASSIAPNQPQHF.